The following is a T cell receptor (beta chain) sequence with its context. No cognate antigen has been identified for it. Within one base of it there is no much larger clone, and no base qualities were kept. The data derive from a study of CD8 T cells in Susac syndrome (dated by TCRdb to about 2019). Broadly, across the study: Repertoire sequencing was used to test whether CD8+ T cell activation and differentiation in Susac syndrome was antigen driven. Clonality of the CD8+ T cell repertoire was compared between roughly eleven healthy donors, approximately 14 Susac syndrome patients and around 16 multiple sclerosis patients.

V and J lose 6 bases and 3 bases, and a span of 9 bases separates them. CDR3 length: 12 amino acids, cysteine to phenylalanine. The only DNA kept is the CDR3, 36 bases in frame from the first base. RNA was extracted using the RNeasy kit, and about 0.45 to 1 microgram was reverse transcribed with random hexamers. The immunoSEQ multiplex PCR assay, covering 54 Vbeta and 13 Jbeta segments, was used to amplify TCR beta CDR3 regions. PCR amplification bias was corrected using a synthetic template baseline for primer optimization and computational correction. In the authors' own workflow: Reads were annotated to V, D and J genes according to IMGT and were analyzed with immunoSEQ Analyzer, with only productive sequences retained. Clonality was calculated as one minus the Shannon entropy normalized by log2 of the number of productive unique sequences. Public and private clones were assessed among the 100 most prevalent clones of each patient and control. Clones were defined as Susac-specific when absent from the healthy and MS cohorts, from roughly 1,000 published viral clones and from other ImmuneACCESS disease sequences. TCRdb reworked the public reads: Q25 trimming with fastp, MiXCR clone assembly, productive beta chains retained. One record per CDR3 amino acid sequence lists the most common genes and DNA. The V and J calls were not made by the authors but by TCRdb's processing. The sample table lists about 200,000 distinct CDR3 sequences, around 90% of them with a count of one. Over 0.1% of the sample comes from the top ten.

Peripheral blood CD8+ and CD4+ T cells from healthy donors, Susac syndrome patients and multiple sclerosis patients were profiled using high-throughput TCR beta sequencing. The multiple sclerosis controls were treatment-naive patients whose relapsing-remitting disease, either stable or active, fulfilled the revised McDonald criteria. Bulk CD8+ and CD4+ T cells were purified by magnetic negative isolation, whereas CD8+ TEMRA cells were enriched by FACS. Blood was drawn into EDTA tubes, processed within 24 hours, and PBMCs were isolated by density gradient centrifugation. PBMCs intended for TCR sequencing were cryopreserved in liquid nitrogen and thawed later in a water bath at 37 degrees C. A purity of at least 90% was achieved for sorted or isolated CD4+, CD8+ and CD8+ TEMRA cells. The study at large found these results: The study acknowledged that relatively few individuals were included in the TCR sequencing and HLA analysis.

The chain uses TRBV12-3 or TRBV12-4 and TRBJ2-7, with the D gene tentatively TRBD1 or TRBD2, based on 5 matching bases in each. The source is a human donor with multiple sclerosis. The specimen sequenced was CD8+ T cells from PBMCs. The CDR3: CASSRDGYEQYF. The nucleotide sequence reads TGTGCCAGCAGCCGGGACGGCTACGAGCAGTACTTC.